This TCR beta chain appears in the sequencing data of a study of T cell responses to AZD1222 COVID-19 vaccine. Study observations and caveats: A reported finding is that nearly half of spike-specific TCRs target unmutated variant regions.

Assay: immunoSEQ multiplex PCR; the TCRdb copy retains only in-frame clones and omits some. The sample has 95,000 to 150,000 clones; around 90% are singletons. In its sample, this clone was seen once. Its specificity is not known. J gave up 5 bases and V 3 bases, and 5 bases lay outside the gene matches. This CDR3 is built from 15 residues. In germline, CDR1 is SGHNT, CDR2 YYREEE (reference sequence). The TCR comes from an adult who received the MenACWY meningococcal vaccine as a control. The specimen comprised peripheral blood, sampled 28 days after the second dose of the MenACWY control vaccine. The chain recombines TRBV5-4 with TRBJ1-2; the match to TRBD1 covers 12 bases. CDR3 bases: TGTGCCAGCAGCTACCGGGACAGGGGGCTTTATGGCTACACCTTC. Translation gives CASSYRDRGLYGYTF. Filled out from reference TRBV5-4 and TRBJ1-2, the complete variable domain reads ETGVTQSPTHLIKTRGQQVTLRCSSQSGHNTVSWYQQALGQGPQFIFQYYREEENGRGNFPPRFSGLQFPNYSSELNVNALELDDSALYLCASSYRDRGLYGYTFGSGTRLTVV.